This TCR beta chain appears in the sequencing data of a study of blood T cell repertoires in COVID-19. At the level of the study: The United States, Italy and Spain supplied acute and convalescent COVID-19 samples. In each case, the material was cDNA or gDNA derived from T cells, B-cell-depleted T cells, or PBMCs.

Germline V CDR1 and CDR2: MDHEN, SYDVKM. Trimming shortened V by 4 bases and J by 0 bases, and 16 bases separated the two germline ends. CDR3 size: 16 residues. Authors' methods: How many nucleated cells were present was estimated from reference gene primer amplification. TCRdb keeps only in-frame clones here, not all; method: immunoSEQ multiplex PCR. V and J calls plus clone size are reproduced from that table; the DNA served to infer D and trimming. The table has about 33,000 clones, approximately 90% seen once. The rearrangement uses TRBV28 and TRBJ2-7, with D possibly matching TRBD2 (5 bases). The sample was peripheral blood. The TCR originated in a man between 60 and 75 years old with acute or convalescent COVID-19. The CDR3 DNA follows: TGTGCCAGCAGTTCCCCACGGGGAGCGAGCTCCTACGAGCAGTACTTC. Protein: CASSSPRGASSYEQYF. Complete variable domain (other parts from reference TRBV28 and TRBJ2-7): DVKVTQSSRYLVKRTGEKVFLECVQDMDHENMFWYRQDPGLGLRLIYFSYDVKMKEKGDIPEGYSVSREKKERFSLILESASTNQTSMYLCASSSPRGASSYEQYFGPGTRLTVT.